This T cell receptor (beta chain) was recorded in a study of cytomegalovirus exposure and HLA in healthy donors. Study details: A data release that came early held approximately 85 million unique TCRs from HLA-typed donors.

With 60 Vbeta and 13 Jbeta primers, the PCR was carried out. Profiling relied on immunoSEQ multiplex PCR, and the TCRdb table lists in-frame clones only, not all of them. Of about 150,000 clones listed, around 75% are singletons. A remark on this clone: Antigen specificity is unknown.

Whole-study results and caveats: Cytomegalovirus-associated status was assigned to 150 or so TCR beta chains. A previous analysis found most TCR beta V segments productive roughly 87% or roughly 30% of the time. Based on reports, TCR beta sequences accurately predicted HLA-A and HLA-B alleles for most subjects.

The CDR3 loop spans 14 amino acids. V dropped 0 bases and J dropped 6 bases, with 12 bases sitting between them. Germline-derived CDR1 and CDR2 are SGHAT and FQNNGV. The J gene is TRBJ2-7, the V gene TRBV11-2; D possibly corresponds to TRBD2 (5 bases). Sequenced input: PBMCs. This receptor was identified in a man in his late teens or twenties in good health and CMV-seropositive. CDR3 sequence: CASSLDLRDGEQYF. CDR3 bases: TGTGCCAGCAGCTTAGATCTTCGGGATGGCGAGCAGTACTTC. The variable domain in full, with the rest retrieved from reference TRBV11-2 and TRBJ2-7, is EAGVAQSPRYKIIEKRQSVAFWCNPISGHATLYWYQQILGQGPKLLIQFQNNGVVDDSQLPKDRFSAERLKGVDSTLKIQPAKLEDSAVYLCASSLDLRDGEQYFGPGTRLTVT.